This is a list of T cell receptor beta chains from one sample in a study of CD4 and CD8 cells across lung adenocarcinoma regions. TCRdb processed the PCR reads anew with MiXCR; each CDR3 protein has one entry. This sample has more than 9,500 distinct CDR3 sequences; about 50% occur once, and the top ten carry around 34%. The sample comprised CD8+ T cells from the margin of a lung tumor. The receptor source for this set is a female donor with lung adenocarcinoma. The CD4 and CD8 labels of this study may be unreliable. Both conserved end residues are part of each CDR3. A D gene is named only where the DNA matches it firmly. Clone size is not always given. Where it is, it says once, few, many or a class for expanded clones.

j_gene	abundance	v_gene	d_gene	CDR3nt	CDR3aa
TRBJ2-7	.	TRBV27	.	TGTGCCAGCAGTTTGGGGCCGCGAGGGGCAGATACGCAGTACTTC	CASSLGPRGADTQYF
TRBJ2-3	.	TRBV6-1	TRBD2	TGTGGCAGCGGTCCGGGGCGGGGGGCCACAGACATGCAGTATTTC	CGSGPGRGATDMQYF
TRBJ1-1	.	TRBV6-1	.	TGTGCCAGCAGCGTCCGGGGGCTCTTGAACACTGAAGCTTTCTTT	CASSVRGLLNTEAFF
TRBJ1-5	.	TRBV3-1	.	TGTGCCAGCAGCGGGAAAGGGGGTTTGAATCAGCCCCAGCATTTT	CASSGKGGLNQPQHF
TRBJ1-2	medium-sized	TRBV10-2	.	TGCGCCAGCAGTGAGTCGTCCTATGGCTACACCTTC	CASSESSYGYTF
TRBJ2-3	once	TRBV6-1	.	TGTGCCAGCAGTGAACGGCGGTTCGAGGGTACGCAGTATTTT	CASSERRFEGTQYF
TRBJ2-1	.	TRBV5-6	.	TGTGCCAGCAGCCCGTTGCTGACCAACTCCTACAATGAGCAGTTCTTC	CASSPLLTNSYNEQFF
TRBJ2-1	.	TRBV10-1	.	TGCGCCAGCAGCGGGGAGCTCTACAATGAGCAGTTCTTC	CASSGELYNEQFF
TRBJ2-5	once	TRBV6-5	.	TGTGCCAGCAGTTACCAGGTGACCCTTAAGGGAGAGACCCAGTACTTC	CASSYQVTLKGETQYF
TRBJ2-5	.	TRBV4-2	.	TGTGCCAGCGGTCCGGGCCCAGAGACCCAGTATTTC	CASGPGPETQYF
TRBJ2-2	many	TRBV6-1	.	TGTGCCAGCAGTGTTGACTGGCGGGGCACCGGGGAGCTGTTTTTT	CASSVDWRGTGELFF
TRBJ1-4	.	TRBV5-6	.	TGTGCCAGCAGCTTGGGCGGGAAGGAACTGTTTTTT	CASSLGGKELFF
TRBJ1-1	.	TRBV25-1	.	TGTGCCAGCAGTGCGGGGTGGGTCACTGAAGCTTTCTTT	CASSAGWVTEAFF
TRBJ2-2	.	TRBV6-1	.	TGTGCCAGCAGGGGAACGAACACCGGGGAGCTGTTTTTT	CASRGTNTGELFF
TRBJ2-1	.	TRBV10-3	.	TGTGCCCCAGAGGGCGATGAGCAGTTCTTC	CAPEGDEQFF
TRBJ2-5	.	TRBV5-4	.	TGTGCCAGCAGCCCGGAATTACAAGAGACCCAGTACTTC	CASSPELQETQYF
TRBJ2-7	few	TRBV6-1	.	TGTGCCAGCAGGGACAGCGGAAGCTCCTACGAGCAGTACTTC	CASRDSGSSYEQYF
TRBJ2-5	many	TRBV4-1	.	TGCGCCAGCAGCCAAGAACATGACGGCTTGGGGACCCAGTACTTC	CASSQEHDGLGTQYF
TRBJ2-7	medium-sized	TRBV6-1	TRBD1	TGTGCCAGCAGTCCCGGGACAGGGCGCTACGAGCAGTACTTC	CASSPGTGRYEQYF
TRBJ2-1	few	TRBV6-5	TRBD2	TGTGCCAGCAGTTACCCCGGGACTAGCGGAAACAATGAGCAGTTCTTC	CASSYPGTSGNNEQFF
TRBJ2-1	.	TRBV6-5	.	TGTGCCAGCAGTTGGGCCGTTAACAATGAGCAGTTCTTC	CASSWAVNNEQFF
TRBJ2-1	.	TRBV6-1	.	TGTGCCAGCCACTCCGGGCGGACCAATGAGCAGTTCTTC	CASHSGRTNEQFF
TRBJ2-6	.	TRBV10-1	.	TGCGCCAGCAAAACCAGACAGCCCAGTACCTCTGGGGCCAACGTCCTGACTTTC	CASKTRQPSTSGANVLTF
TRBJ2-7	.	TRBV6-5	TRBD2	TGTGCCAGCAGTTACTCGCGGCCAGCGGGAGGATCCTACGAGCAGTACTTC	CASSYSRPAGGSYEQYF
TRBJ1-2	.	TRBV3-1	TRBD1	TGTGCCAGCAGCCAACCGGGACAGGGGAACTATGGCTACACCTTC	CASSQPGQGNYGYTF
TRBJ2-1	medium-sized	TRBV7-2	.	TGTGCCAGCAGCTCTCTTGGTGAGCAGTTCTTC	CASSSLGEQFF
TRBJ2-2	many	TRBV7-7	.	TGTGCCAGCAGCTCAAAAATTGATGCCGGGGAGCTGTTTTTT	CASSSKIDAGELFF
TRBJ2-3	.	TRBV11-1	.	TGTGCCAGCAGCCCGGGGGGCGGGGGCCGAGGAAAAGAGACGCAGTATTTT	CASSPGGGGRGKETQYF
TRBJ2-2	.	TRBV30	.	TGTGCCTGGAGTGCGCGGGGAGGCACCGGGGAGCTGTTTTTT	CAWSARGGTGELFF
TRBJ2-4	.	TRBV10-1	TRBD2	TGCGCGGGGCTCGGGAGGCGTGACCAAGGGATCCAGTACTTC	CAGLGRRDQGIQYF
TRBJ2-1	.	TRBV12-3/TRBV12-4	TRBD2	TGTGCCAGCAGCCCGACTAGCGGGGGTTACAATGAGCAGTTCTTC	CASSPTSGGYNEQFF
TRBJ2-3	.	TRBV10-1	.	TGCGCCAGCAGTGTTACGGGGCTGTGGGCCACAGATACTCAGTATTTT	CASSVTGLWATDTQYF
TRBJ2-3	few	TRBV27	.	TGTGCGGGCAGTGGGGGCGGGGACCAAGATACCCAGTATTTC	CAGSGGGDQDTQYF
TRBJ2-7	.	TRBV27	TRBD2	TGTGCCAGCAGGGGGATCGGGACGGGGGGCGAGCAGTACTTC	CASRGIGTGGEQYF
TRBJ2-2	many	TRBV11-2	TRBD1	TGTGCCAGCAGGCCGGGGTGGGACAGGGCCCGAGCGAACACCGGGGAGCTGTTTTTT	CASRPGWDRARANTGELFF
TRBJ2-7	large	TRBV6-1	TRBD1	TGTGCCAGCAGTGAGGGACAGGGGCTCTACGAGCAGTACTTC	CASSEGQGLYEQYF
TRBJ1-1	many	TRBV9	.	TGTGCCAGCAGCTCTGGGGGAGGGAGCACTGAAGCTTTCTTT	CASSSGGGSTEAFF
TRBJ2-5	.	TRBV7-2	TRBD2	TGTGCGGGGAGCGGGGGCCGACTCCAAGAGACCCAGTACTTC	CAGSGGRLQETQYF
TRBJ2-5	once	TRBV6-5	TRBD2	TGTGCCAGCAGTTACCGCGGGGGGGCCGGAGAGACCCAGTACTTC	CASSYRGGAGETQYF
TRBJ2-5	.	TRBV4-1	TRBD2	TGCGCCAGCAGCCAAGTCCTAGCGGGGAGGCAGTACTTC	CASSQVLAGRQYF
TRBJ1-2	.	TRBV6-5	.	TGTGCCAGCAGTTACTCAGGAAGTATACATGGCTACACCTTC	CASSYSGSIHGYTF
TRBJ2-3	.	TRBV10-3	TRBD2	TGTGCCATCAGTGAGTCAACTCCGGGACTAGCGGCGGAGGGGCAAAGCACAGATACGCAGTATTTT	CAISESTPGLAAEGQSTDTQYF
TRBJ2-5	few	TRBV27	.	TGTGCCAGCAGCTCGGGATTTCGAGAGACCCAGTACTTC	CASSSGFRETQYF
TRBJ2-3	.	TRBV6-1	.	TGTGCCAGCAGTGAAGCGCCGCGGGGATGGGCAGATACGCAGTATTTT	CASSEAPRGWADTQYF
TRBJ1-6	.	TRBV27	.	TGTGCCAGCGCAAAGGCGGGAAGTCCCCTATCCCTCCACTTT	CASAKAGSPLSLHF
TRBJ2-3	.	TRBV4-1	.	TGCGCCAGGGGGCTGTGGGCAAAAAATACGCAGTATTTT	CARGLWAKNTQYF
TRBJ2-7	.	TRBV6-1	.	TGTGCCAGCAGGGTACTTCAGAGCTCCTACGAGCAGTACTTC	CASRVLQSSYEQYF
TRBJ2-3	many	TRBV10-2	.	TGCGCCAGCAGTGATCGTCGTCTAAGCACAGATACGCAGTATTTT	CASSDRRLSTDTQYF
TRBJ2-1	.	TRBV7-2	.	TGTGCCAGCAGCTTAAGCTCCGCAGGGGGGTGGGACAATGAGCAGTTCTTC	CASSLSSAGGWDNEQFF